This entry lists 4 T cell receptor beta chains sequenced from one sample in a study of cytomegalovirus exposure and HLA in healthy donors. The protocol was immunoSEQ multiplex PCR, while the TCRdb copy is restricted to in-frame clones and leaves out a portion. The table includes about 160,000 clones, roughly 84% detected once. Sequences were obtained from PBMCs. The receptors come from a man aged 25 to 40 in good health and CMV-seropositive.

CDR3 sequence reads: CASSLSGLAGNEQFF. The CDR3 region has the DNA TGTGCCAGCAGTTTATCTGGCCTAGCGGGGAATGAGCAGTTCTTC. J is TRBJ2-1 and V is TRBV27, with 9 bases identical to TRBD2. The germline V gene encodes CDR1 MNHEY and CDR2 SMNVEV (reference sequence). V was pared by 0 bases and J by 7 bases, with 4 bases of the junction left unmatched. CDR3 length equals 15 residues.

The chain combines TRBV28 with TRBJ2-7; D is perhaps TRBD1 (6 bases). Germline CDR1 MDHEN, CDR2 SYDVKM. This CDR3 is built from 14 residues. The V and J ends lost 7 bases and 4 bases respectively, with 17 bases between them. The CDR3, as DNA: TGTGCCAGCAATGAGGCAGGGGTGGGGTACGAGCAGTACTTC. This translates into CASNEAGVGYEQYF. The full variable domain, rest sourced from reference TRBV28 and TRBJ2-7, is DVKVTQSSRYLVKRTGEKVFLECVQDMDHENMFWYRQDPGLGLRLIYFSYDVKMKEKGDIPEGYSVSREKKERFSLILESASTNQTSMYLCASNEAGVGYEQYFGPGTRLTVT.

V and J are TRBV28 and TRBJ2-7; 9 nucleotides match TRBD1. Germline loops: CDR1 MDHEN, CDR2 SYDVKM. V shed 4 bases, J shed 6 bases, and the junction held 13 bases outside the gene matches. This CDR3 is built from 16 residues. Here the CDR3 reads CASSSNSGHRGREQYF. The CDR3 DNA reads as TGTGCCAGCAGTTCCAACTCCGGGCACAGGGGGCGCGAGCAGTACTTC.

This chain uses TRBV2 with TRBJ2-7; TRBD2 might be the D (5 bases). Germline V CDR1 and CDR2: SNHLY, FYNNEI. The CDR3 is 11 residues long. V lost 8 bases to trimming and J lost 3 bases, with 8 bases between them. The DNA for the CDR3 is TGTGCCAGCGGGAGCCGCTACGAGCAGTACTTC. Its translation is CASGSRYEQYF.